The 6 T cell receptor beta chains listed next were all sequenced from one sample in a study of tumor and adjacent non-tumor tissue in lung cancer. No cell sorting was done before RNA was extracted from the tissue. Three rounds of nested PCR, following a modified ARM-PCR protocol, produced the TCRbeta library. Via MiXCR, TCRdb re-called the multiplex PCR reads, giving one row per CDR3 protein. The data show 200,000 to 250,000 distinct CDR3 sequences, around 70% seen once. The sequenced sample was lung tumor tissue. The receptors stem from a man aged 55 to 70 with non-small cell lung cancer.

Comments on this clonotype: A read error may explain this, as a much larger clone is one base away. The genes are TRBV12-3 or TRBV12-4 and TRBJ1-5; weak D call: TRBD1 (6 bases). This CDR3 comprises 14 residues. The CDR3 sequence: CASSNRDSNQLQHF. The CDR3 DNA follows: TGTGCCAGCAGTAACAGGGATAGCAATCAGCTCCAGCATTTT.

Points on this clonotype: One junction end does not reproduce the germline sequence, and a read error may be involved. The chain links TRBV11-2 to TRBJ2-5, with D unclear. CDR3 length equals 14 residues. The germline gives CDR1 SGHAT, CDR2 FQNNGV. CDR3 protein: CASSLIGYQETPYF. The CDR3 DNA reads TGTGCCAGCAGCTTAATTGGCTACCAAGAGACCCCCTATTTC.

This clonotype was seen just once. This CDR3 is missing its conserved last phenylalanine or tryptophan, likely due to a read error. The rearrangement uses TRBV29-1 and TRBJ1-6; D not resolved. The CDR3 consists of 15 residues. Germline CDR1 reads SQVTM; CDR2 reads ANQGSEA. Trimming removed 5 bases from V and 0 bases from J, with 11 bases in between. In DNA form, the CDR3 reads TGCAGCGTTAAGATAGGGAGCTCCTATAATTCACCCCTCCACATT. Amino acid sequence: CSVKIGSSYNSPLHI.

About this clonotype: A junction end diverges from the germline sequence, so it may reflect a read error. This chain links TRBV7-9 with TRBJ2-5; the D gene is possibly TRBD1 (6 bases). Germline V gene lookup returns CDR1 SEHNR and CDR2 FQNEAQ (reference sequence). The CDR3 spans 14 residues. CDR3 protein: CANSAQGIQETQYF. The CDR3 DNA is TGTGCCAACAGCGCCCAGGGGATCCAAGAGACCCAGTACTTC.

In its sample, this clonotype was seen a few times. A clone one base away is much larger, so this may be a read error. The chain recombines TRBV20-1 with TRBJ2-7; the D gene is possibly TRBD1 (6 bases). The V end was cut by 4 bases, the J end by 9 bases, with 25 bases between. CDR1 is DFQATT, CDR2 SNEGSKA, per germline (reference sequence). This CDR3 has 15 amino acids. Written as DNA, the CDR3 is TGCAGTGCTACCAACGTCCGGGACACCGGGCAGGCGCAGTACTTC. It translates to CSATNVRDTGQAQYF.

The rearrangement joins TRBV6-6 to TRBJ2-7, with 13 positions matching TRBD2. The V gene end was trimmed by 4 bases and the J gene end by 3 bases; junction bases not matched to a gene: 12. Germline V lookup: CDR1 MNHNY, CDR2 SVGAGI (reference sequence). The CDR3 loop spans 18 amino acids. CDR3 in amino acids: CASSSQGRLAGGNYEQYF. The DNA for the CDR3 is TGTGCCAGCAGTTCCCAAGGCCGACTAGCGGGGGGCAACTACGAGCAGTACTTC.